This T cell receptor (beta chain) comes out of a study of control samples from healthy donors and cancer patients. Germline CDR1 and CDR2: SGDLS and YYNGEE. The CDR3 extends over 15 amino acids. The trim removed 3 bases at V and 11 bases at J, leaving 13 bases unmatched. Assay used: immunoSEQ multiplex PCR; TCRdb lists only in-frame clones, some missing. Seen here are under 80,000 clones, 94% observed once, and the top ten hold around 6.5%. Sequencing used blood. This sequence originates from a woman aged 35 to 49 in good health. The chain is built from TRBV9 and TRBJ1-4; TRBD1 agrees at 7 bases. The CDR3 bases are TGTGCCAGCAGCGAGGGACAGCTCCCTAGCGAGAAACTGTTTTTT. Amino acids: CASSEGQLPSEKLFF.